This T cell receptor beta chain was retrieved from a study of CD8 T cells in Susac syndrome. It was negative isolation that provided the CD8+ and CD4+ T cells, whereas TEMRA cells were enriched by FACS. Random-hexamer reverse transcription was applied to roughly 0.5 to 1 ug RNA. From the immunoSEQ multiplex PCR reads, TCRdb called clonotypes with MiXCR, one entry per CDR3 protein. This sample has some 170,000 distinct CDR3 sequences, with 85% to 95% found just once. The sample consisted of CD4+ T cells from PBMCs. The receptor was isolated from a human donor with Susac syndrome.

The CDR3 protein is CAWTRPGLAKNIQYF. The DNA of the CDR3 is TGTGCCTGGACCCGTCCTGGGCTAGCCAAAAACATTCAGTACTTC. This chain connects TRBV30 to TRBJ2-4; D not certain. Germline V gene data show CDR1 as GTSNPN and CDR2 as SVGIG (reference sequence). Trimming pared 4 bases from V and 0 bases from J, leaving 13 bases between. The CDR3 totals 15 residues.